The T cell receptor (beta chain) under discussion was sequenced for a study of blood T cell repertoires in COVID-19. Study background: The cDNA or gDNA used as material had been derived from T cells, B-cell-depleted T cells, or PBMCs.

Patients in Seattle were enrolled during active infection, then followed longitudinally. Original processing notes: Estimates of nucleated cell counts were drawn from the amplification of reference gene primers. TCRdb's copy holds only in-frame clones and misses some; the assay was immunoSEQ multiplex PCR. V, J and clone size are taken as reported in that table, and D and trimming were inferred from the DNA itself. The sample carries hundreds of thousands of clones, 83% recorded once. V lost 1 base to trimming and J lost 7 bases; unmatched junction nucleotides: 9. There are 15 residues in the CDR3. Germline V gives CDR1 MNHEY, CDR2 SVGAGI.

V usage is TRBV6-5 and J usage is TRBJ2-7; 8 nucleotides agree with TRBD1. Sequencing input: peripheral blood. The sequence came from a woman aged 30 to 39 with COVID-19, enrolled during active disease. The CDR3 sequence is CASSYWTGNSGEQYF. The CDR3 DNA follows: TGTGCCAGCAGTTACTGGACAGGGAACTCCGGAGAGCAGTACTTC.